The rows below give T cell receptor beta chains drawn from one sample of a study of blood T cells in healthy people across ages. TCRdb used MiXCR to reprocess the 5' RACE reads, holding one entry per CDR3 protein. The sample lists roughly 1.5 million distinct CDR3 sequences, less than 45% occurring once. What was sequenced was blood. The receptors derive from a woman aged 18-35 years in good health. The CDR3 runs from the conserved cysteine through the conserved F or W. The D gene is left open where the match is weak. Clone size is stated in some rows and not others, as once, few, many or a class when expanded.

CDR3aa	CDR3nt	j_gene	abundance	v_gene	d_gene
CASSPGQAPRGNTEAFF	TGCGCCAGCAGCCCCGGACAGGCGCCAAGGGGGAACACTGAAGCTTTCTTT	TRBJ1-1	NA	TRBV4-1	TRBD1
CSVGIDEQFF	TGCAGCGTAGGTATCGATGAGCAGTTCTTC	TRBJ2-1	many	TRBV29-1	NA
CSVARPSNNEQYF	TGCAGCGTTGCCCGCCCAAGCAACAATGAGCAGTACTTC	TRBJ2-7	few	TRBV29-1	NA
CSARNRAETQFF	TGCAGTGCTAGAAACAGGGCAGAGACCCAGTTCTTC	TRBJ2-1	NA	TRBV20-1	NA
CASSYLAGGPDTQYF	TGTGCCAGCAGCTACCTAGCGGGAGGGCCAGATACGCAGTATTTT	TRBJ2-3	few	TRBV3-1	TRBD2
CASSYRQGSTDTQYF	TGTGCCAGCAGTTACCGGCAGGGCAGCACAGATACGCAGTATTTT	TRBJ2-3	NA	TRBV6-5	NA
CASSHDRVYNEQFF	TGTGCCAGCAGTCACGACAGGGTTTACAATGAGCAGTTCTTC	TRBJ2-1	many	TRBV28	TRBD1
CSVEFSSGRAAGRDEQYF	TGCAGCGTTGAATTTTCTAGCGGGAGGGCCGCGGGAAGGGATGAGCAGTACTTC	TRBJ2-4	NA	TRBV29-1	TRBD2
CASSLGGGARDTQYF	TGTGCCAGCAGTTTAGGCGGGGGGGCAAGAGATACGCAGTATTTT	TRBJ2-3	NA	TRBV27	TRBD2
CASSDRAGSSYNEQFF	TGTGCCAGCAGCGATCGGGCCGGGAGCTCCTACAATGAGCAGTTCTTC	TRBJ2-1	few	TRBV5-4	NA
CASSFGEPTEAFF	TGTGCCAGCAGTTTCGGGGAACCCACTGAAGCTTTCTTT	TRBJ1-1	NA	TRBV27	NA
CASSPLRLNYGYTF	TGTGCCAGCAGCCCCCTCCGACTTAACTATGGCTACACCTTC	TRBJ1-2	NA	TRBV7-2	NA
CSGRDGDTDTQYF	TGCAGCGGCCGGGACGGAGACACAGATACGCAGTATTTT	TRBJ2-3	few	TRBV29-1	NA
CASGRLHNEQFF	TGTGCCAGCGGCAGACTCCACAATGAGCAGTTCTTC	TRBJ2-1	few	TRBV7-9	NA
CASSLRGAGPFEQFF	TGTGCCAGCAGTTTAAGGGGAGCGGGCCCTTTTGAGCAGTTCTTC	TRBJ2-1	NA	TRBV12-3/TRBV12-4	NA
CASSSRNGRTEAFF	TGTGCCAGCAGTTCACGGAATGGGAGGACTGAAGCTTTCTTT	TRBJ1-1	NA	TRBV12-3/TRBV12-4	NA
CASTSGIGTDTRYF	TGTGCCAGCACCTCCGGGATAGGAACAGATACGCGGTATTTT	TRBJ2-3	NA	TRBV27	NA
CASSLVLTSEQFF	TGTGCTAGCAGCTTAGTGCTTACCTCTGAGCAGTTCTTC	TRBJ2-1	NA	TRBV7-7	NA
CASSPVGTNYGYTF	TGTGCCAGCAGCCCAGTGGGCACAAACTATGGCTACACCTTC	TRBJ1-2	few	TRBV7-2	NA
CSAIVPGDNEQFF	TGCAGTGCTATAGTTCCAGGGGACAATGAGCAGTTCTTC	TRBJ2-1	NA	TRBV20-1	NA
CATRKEGGSYNEQFF	TGTGCCACCAGGAAGGAGGGGGGGAGCTACAATGAGCAGTTCTTC	TRBJ2-1	NA	TRBV15	NA
CASSPEQFF	TGTGCCAGCAGTCCTGAGCAGTTCTTC	TRBJ2-1	NA	TRBV2	NA
CASSRRDSVLSPLHF	TGTGCCAGCAGCCGGAGGGACAGCGTACTTTCACCCCTCCACTTT	TRBJ1-6	NA	TRBV11-2	TRBD1
CASSLLNIPFREQYF	TGTGCCAGCAGTTTATTGAACATTCCTTTTCGCGAGCAGTACTTC	TRBJ2-7	few	TRBV27	NA
CASQGSSYEQYF	TGTGCCTCCCAGGGAAGCTCCTACGAGCAGTACTTC	TRBJ2-7	NA	TRBV30	NA
CASSTTGVGANVLTF	TGTGCCAGCTCAACCACAGGGGTCGGGGCCAACGTCCTGACTTTC	TRBJ2-6	many	TRBV18	TRBD1
CSVKNGRRMSTDTQYF	TGCAGCGTTAAAAACGGGAGGCGGATGAGCACAGATACGCAGTATTTT	TRBJ2-3	many	TRBV29-1	TRBD2
CASSEPGQGNSPLHF	TGTGCCAGCAGTGAACCCGGACAGGGTAATTCACCCCTCCACTTT	TRBJ1-6	few	TRBV25-1	TRBD1
CASNSGNPPETQYF	TGTGCCAGCAACTCTGGGAACCCTCCAGAGACCCAGTACTTC	TRBJ2-5	few	TRBV7-2	NA
CASSHRGVQGGYTF	TGTGCCAGCAGCCACAGGGGAGTACAAGGAGGCTACACCTTC	TRBJ1-2	NA	TRBV3-1	NA
CASRWGPGEKLFF	TGTGCCAGCAGATGGGGGCCCGGGGAAAAACTGTTTTTT	TRBJ1-4	NA	TRBV9	NA
CSATRPTSGSNEQFF	TGCAGTGCTACCCGACCGACTAGCGGGAGTAATGAGCAGTTCTTC	TRBJ2-1	few	TRBV20-1	TRBD2
CASSQTLGEQYF	TGTGCCAGCAGCCAAACGTTGGGTGAGCAGTACTTC	TRBJ2-4	NA	TRBV7-2	NA
CASSKILRGDTQYF	TGCGCCAGCAGCAAAATCCTACGGGGAGATACGCAGTATTTT	TRBJ2-3	few	TRBV4-3	NA
CASSLSGDPYTGEMFF	TGTGCCAGCAGCTTAAGTGGGGACCCTTACACCGGGGAGATGTTTTTT	TRBJ2-2	NA	TRBV7-2	NA
CATSDGKDYNEQYF	TGTGCCACCAGTGATGGCAAGGACTACAATGAGCAGTACTTC	TRBJ2-7	NA	TRBV24-1	NA
CASIARTGVPNEQFF	TGTGCCAGCATCGCAAGGACAGGGGTCCCTAATGAGCAGTTCTTC	TRBJ2-1	few	TRBV18	TRBD1
CATSDREDTQYF	TGTGCCACCTCTGACAGAGAAGATACGCAGTATTTT	TRBJ2-3	NA	TRBV10-3	NA
CASSYFGGGQPQHF	TGTGCCAGCAGTTACTTCGGGGGGGGTCAGCCCCAGCATTTT	TRBJ1-5	few	TRBV6-5	NA
CAIRDPGGTEAFF	TGTGCCATCAGAGACCCCGGGGGGACTGAAGCTTTCTTT	TRBJ1-1	NA	TRBV10-3	NA
CASSSYREANTEAFF	TGTGCCAGCAGCTCGTACAGGGAGGCCAACACTGAAGCTTTCTTT	TRBJ1-1	NA	TRBV7-8	NA
CASSPSGYTF	TGTGCCAGCAGCCCCTCTGGCTACACCTTC	TRBJ1-2	few	TRBV6-1	NA
CSARERREYNEQFF	TGCAGTGCTAGAGAGAGGAGGGAGTACAATGAGCAGTTCTTC	TRBJ2-1	NA	TRBV20-1	NA
CSARGRPSDGETQYF	TGCAGTGCTAGGGGGCGCCCCTCGGATGGAGAGACCCAGTACTTC	TRBJ2-5	NA	TRBV20-1	NA
CASSQGLLVLDEQYF	TGCGCCAGCAGCCAAGGCCTACTAGTGTTGGACGAGCAGTACTTC	TRBJ2-7	few	TRBV4-3	NA
CASNYRGPSTDTQYF	TGTGCCAGTAACTACAGGGGCCCTAGCACAGATACGCAGTATTTT	TRBJ2-3	few	TRBV6-5	TRBD1
CATSGGNEQFF	TGTGCCACCAGTGGGGGGAATGAGCAGTTCTTC	TRBJ2-1	few	TRBV24-1	NA
CASTEQAEGYNEQFF	TGCGCCAGCACTGAACAGGCAGAGGGATACAATGAGCAGTTCTTC	TRBJ2-1	NA	TRBV5-1	NA
CASSQPEYTDTQYF	TGTGCCAGCAGCCAACCGGAATACACAGATACGCAGTATTTT	TRBJ2-3	NA	TRBV4-2	NA
CAWSLEWNEQFF	TGTGCCTGGAGTCTGGAGTGGAATGAGCAGTTCTTC	TRBJ2-1	NA	TRBV30	NA
CSQGISSYNEQFF	TGCAGCCAGGGGATATCCTCCTACAATGAGCAGTTCTTC	TRBJ2-1	NA	TRBV29-1	NA
CASGARLAASYEQYF	TGTGCTAGTGGTGCGAGACTAGCGGCCTCCTACGAGCAGTACTTC	TRBJ2-7	few	TRBV12-5	TRBD2
CASSSWTHTGELFF	TGTGCCAGCAGCTCCTGGACTCACACCGGGGAGCTGTTTTTT	TRBJ2-2	NA	TRBV7-2	NA
CASSLGAGPETQYF	TGTGCCAGCAGCTTAGGGGCTGGACCGGAGACCCAGTACTTC	TRBJ2-5	NA	TRBV7-3	NA
CASSQGLAGAGDTQYF	TGTGCCAGCAGCCAGGGACTAGCGGGGGCCGGGGATACGCAGTATTTT	TRBJ2-3	NA	TRBV3-1	TRBD2